These 27 T cell receptor beta chains were all obtained from the same sample, sequenced in a study of beta chain features in type 1 diabetes. Overall study results and limits: Type 1 diabetes patients had TCRB CDR3s that were shorter (moderately but significantly so) in all four CD4+ subsets.

The isolated RNA, all of it, was reverse transcribed, so expressed TCRB transcripts were what got sequenced. TCRdb keeps only in-frame clones here, not all; method: immunoSEQ multiplex PCR. The data show 150,000 to 200,000 clones, with approximately 7.8% seen just once and approximately 0.85% held by the top ten. No antigen has been identified for these receptors. Sequenced input: central memory CD4+ T cells from blood. These receptors were collected from a woman aged 40 to 50 with type 1 diabetes.

In this sample, this clone turned up a few times. The CDR3 nucleotides read TGCAGTGCTTCTTCCTACAATGAGCAGTTCTTC. Amino acids: CSASSYNEQFF. The V gene is TRBV20-1, the J gene TRBJ2-1; D call uncertain. The germline V gene encodes CDR1 DFQATT and CDR2 SNEGSKA (reference sequence). The ends were cut back, 5 bases at V and 1 base at J, with 3 bases in the middle. The CDR3 is 11 amino acids.

The J gene is TRBJ1-3, the V gene TRBV7-9; D is possibly TRBD1 (5 bases). Germline lookup yields CDR1 SEHNR and CDR2 FQNEAQ (reference sequence). Trimming cost V 4 bases and J 0 bases, with 13 bases left between them. This CDR3 region has 16 residues. DNA of the CDR3: TGTGCCAGCAGCTCATTCAAAGGGGCCTCTGGAAACACCATATATTTT. It translates to CASSSFKGASGNTIYF.

This clone was seen more than once but under ten times. The rearrangement uses TRBV2 and TRBJ2-5; D might be TRBD2 (6 bases). The germline CDR1 and CDR2 sequences are SNHLY and FYNNEI. V lost 2 bases to trimming and J lost 9 bases, with 13 bases between them. The CDR3 contains 13 residues. CDR3 sequence (DNA): TGTGCCAGCAGTGAACTACGCCCGGGGGCCCAGTACTTC. Translating it yields CASSELRPGAQYF. Together with reference TRBV2 and TRBJ2-5, the CDR3 gives the full variable domain: EPEVTQTPSHQVTQMGQEVILRCVPISNHLYFYWYRQILGQKVEFLVSFYNNEISEKSEIFDDQFSVERPDGSNFTLKIRSTKLEDSAMYFCASSELRPGAQYFGPGTRLLVL.

J is TRBJ2-2 and V is TRBV6-6, with 10 bases identical to TRBD2. Germline trimming cut 4 bases from V and 6 bases from J; bases unmatched to any gene: 5. Germline loops: CDR1 MNHNY, CDR2 SVGAGI (reference sequence). The CDR3 contains 15 residues. Here the CDR3 reads CASSSSGRVAGELFF. The DNA of the CDR3 is TGTGCCAGCAGTTCCAGCGGGAGGGTCGCCGGGGAGCTGTTTTTT.

This clone was found a few times. The chain has TRBV10-3 and TRBJ2-7, with TRBD1 as a possible D gene (6 bases). CDR1 is ENHRY, CDR2 SYGVKD, per germline. Trimming cost V 8 bases and J 7 bases, with 18 bases left between them. This CDR3 contains 13 residues. The CDR3 here is CAIGGQEPREQYF. The CDR3 region has the DNA TGTGCCATCGGGGGCCAGGAGCCACGGGAGCAGTACTTC.

This clone was observed a handful of times. This chain links TRBV11-3 with TRBJ2-5; D is perhaps TRBD2 (7 bases). CDR1 and CDR2 (germline): SGHNT, YENEEA. V lost 4 bases, J lost 5 bases, and 20 bases lay in between. There are 16 residues in the CDR3. Here the CDR3 DNA reads TGTGCCAGCAGCTCCGGATTCCGGGGGGCTCGGGAGACCCAGTACTTC. It codes for CASSSGFRGARETQYF.

This clone has only a few counts. This chain links TRBV28 with TRBJ1-2, with 8 bases that match TRBD1. V shed 6 bases and J 4 bases; nucleotides not matched to a gene: 7. This CDR3 region has 14 residues. Per germline, CDR1 MDHEN and CDR2 SYDVKM. CDR3 DNA sequence: TGTGCCAGCAGCGGTCAGGGGGCGGTCTATGGCTACACCTTC. It translates to CASSGQGAVYGYTF.

This clone was detected a few times. This chain uses TRBV5-4 with TRBJ2-5, with D maybe TRBD2 (6 bases). V lost 0 bases, J lost 7 bases, and 13 bases lay in between. The CDR3 covers 14 residues. Looked up from germline, CDR1 is SGHNT and CDR2 is YYREEE (reference sequence). CDR3 nucleotide sequence: TGTGCCAGCAGCTTGGTGGCGGGGTCAGGGACCCAGTACTTC. It translates to CASSLVAGSGTQYF.

The rearrangement links TRBV7-9 to TRBJ2-1; 9 bases map to TRBD1. Per the germline V gene, CDR1 is SEHNR and CDR2 is FQNEAQ (reference sequence). V lost 2 bases to trimming and J lost 4 bases; unmatched junction nucleotides: 6. The CDR3 spans 16 residues. Written as DNA, the CDR3 is TGTGCCAGCAGCTTAAACCCGGGACAGGGATACAATGAGCAGTTCTTC. It specifies CASSLNPGQGYNEQFF.

This chain uses TRBV18 with TRBJ2-1; D remains ambiguous. V lost 3 bases and J lost 5, with 11 bases in between. The CDR3 runs to 14 residues. From germline, CDR1 is KGHSH and CDR2 LQKENI. For the CDR3, the DNA is TGTGCCAGCTCACCGGGCAGGAACCACAATGAGCAGTTCTTC. Translating it yields CASSPGRNHNEQFF.

This clone was counted between two and nine times. The chain is built from TRBV4-2 and TRBJ1-1, with D unclear. V was cut by 4 bases and J by 7 bases, with 16 bases left in between. The CDR3 is 14 residues long. Germline V gene lookup returns CDR1 LGHNA and CDR2 YNFKEQ. Written as DNA, the CDR3 is TGTGCCAGCAGCCTAGGAAACAGCATCTTTGAAGCTTTCTTT. Protein product: CASSLGNSIFEAFF.

This rearrangement joins TRBV2 to TRBJ2-1; D ambiguous. Trimming cost V 7 bases and J 3 bases, with 10 bases left between them. The CDR3 runs 13 residues. In germline, CDR1 is SNHLY, CDR2 FYNNEI. This chain's CDR3 is CASIRRDYNEQFF. CDR3 nucleotides: TGTGCCAGCATCCGCCGAGACTACAATGAGCAGTTCTTC.

The V gene is TRBV2, the J gene TRBJ1-2; TRBD1 matches at 7 bases. V lost 8 bases, J lost 4 bases, and 16 bases stayed unmatched. Germline CDR1 is SNHLY and CDR2 is FYNNEI. The CDR3 extends over 16 amino acids. Here the CDR3 DNA reads TGTGCCAGCCCGGGTTATTCGGGACAGAAACTCTATGGCTACACCTTC. Its translation: CASPGYSGQKLYGYTF.

This clone was observed a few times. The chain carries TRBV4-1 and TRBJ2-1; 8 nucleotides line up with TRBD1. The CDR3 is 15 amino acids. The germline V gene has CDR1 MGHRA and CDR2 YSYEKL. Losses at the gene ends were 1 base for V and 9 bases for J; bases not matched to a gene: 8. The CDR3 bases are TGCGCCAGCAGCCAAGTATCAGGGGGCTTTGGTGAGCAGTTCTTC. It specifies CASSQVSGGFGEQFF.

This clone has ten or more counts. This chain uses TRBV10-3 with TRBJ2-2; D is possibly TRBD1 (5 bases). Between the trimmed V and J ends, which lost 6 bases and 2 bases, there was a span of 10 bases. CDR3 length equals 14 residues. CDR1 and CDR2 (germline): ENHRY, SYGVKD. The CDR3 here is CAIRTELNTGELFF. CDR3 nucleotides: TGTGCCATCAGGACAGAACTTAACACCGGGGAGCTGTTTTTT.

The chain carries TRBV5-4 and TRBJ1-6; D call uncertain. This CDR3 has 15 amino acids. With 4 bases removed from V and 6 bases from J, the gap between germline ends came to 14 bases. Germline loops: CDR1 SGHNT, CDR2 YYREEE (reference sequence). In nucleotides, the CDR3 is TGTGCCAGCAGCCAACGACTGAGCTTTAATTCACCCCTCCACTTT. It encodes CASSQRLSFNSPLHF.

The chain couples TRBV6-5 to TRBJ1-4; weak D call: TRBD1 (5 bases). Trimming took 6 bases from V and 8 from J, leaving 13 bases between them. CDR1 MNHEY and CDR2 SVGAGI come from the germline V gene. CDR3 length equals 13 residues. This CDR3 is CASSSGSSEKLFF. The CDR3 DNA reads TGTGCCAGCAGCTCAGGGTCAAGCGAAAAACTGTTTTTT.

This chain uses TRBV4-2 with TRBJ2-6; D gene ambiguous. CDR1 and CDR2 from the germline V gene are LGHNA and YNFKEQ. The germline V and J ends were trimmed by 2 bases and 0 bases, with 14 bases remaining between them. The CDR3 has 18 amino acids. The CDR3 bases are TGTGCCAGCAGCCAATTTCGCGGATTAGACTCTGGGGCCAACGTCCTGACTTTC. Translation gives CASSQFRGLDSGANVLTF.

The J gene is TRBJ2-4, the V gene TRBV7-9; 11 bases are a match to TRBD1. Trimming at V came to 7 bases and at J to 5 bases, leaving 10 bases not matched to a gene. The CDR3 loop spans 16 amino acids. Germline CDR1 is SEHNR and CDR2 is FQNEAQ (reference sequence). CDR3 in DNA: TGTGCCAGCACCCCGGGACAGGGGGTTAGGGAAAACATTCAGTACTTC. This encodes CASTPGQGVRENIQYF.

This clone was detected only a few times. This chain joins TRBV10-3 and TRBJ1-1; 7 bases fit TRBD1. The CDR3 consists of 14 residues. Losses at the gene ends were 6 bases for V and 1 base for J; bases not matched to a gene: 5. Germline loops: CDR1 ENHRY, CDR2 SYGVKD. The CDR3 DNA follows: TGTGCCATCAGGGGGACAGATCAGAACACTGAAGCTTTCTTT. Translation gives CAIRGTDQNTEAFF.

This clone was seen more than once but under ten times. The rearrangement joins TRBV7-2 to TRBJ1-2; D unresolved. The CDR3 runs 12 residues. Looked up from germline, CDR1 is SGHTA and CDR2 is FQGNSA. Trimming removed 5 bases from V and 4 bases from J, with 8 bases in between. This CDR3 reads CASSPIPYGYTF. Written as DNA, the CDR3 is TGTGCCAGCAGCCCTATACCCTATGGCTACACCTTC.

In this sample, this clone turned up a few times. Other DNA sequences of this sample code for an identical CDR3. V gene TRBV28 combines with J gene TRBJ2-7, with 9 positions matching TRBD1. Germline loops: CDR1 MDHEN, CDR2 SYDVKM. V lost 4 bases to trimming and J lost 2 bases; unmatched junction nucleotides: 6. The CDR3 runs 15 residues. For the CDR3, the DNA is TGTGCCAGCAGTTCCTCCGGGACAGGGACCTACGAGCAGTACTTC. Amino acid sequence: CASSSSGTGTYEQYF.

The chain couples TRBV18 to TRBJ1-5; D is unresolved. The germline gives CDR1 KGHSH, CDR2 LQKENI. The CDR3 has 14 residues. V was pared by 6 bases and J by 4 bases, with 13 bases between. The CDR3 sequence: CASSPNDRNQPQHF. The CDR3 DNA follows: TGTGCCAGCTCCCCAAACGATAGAAATCAGCCCCAGCATTTT.

The rearrangement joins TRBV11-2 to TRBJ1-5; tentative D call: TRBD1 (5 bases). CDR1 SGHAT and CDR2 FQNNGV come from the germline V gene. The V end was cut by 0 bases, the J end by 5 bases, with 11 bases between. The CDR3 is 15 amino acids. Here the CDR3 DNA reads TGTGCCAGCAGCTTAGATTTCGGGGGATATCAGCCCCAGCATTTT. Protein: CASSLDFGGYQPQHF.

The rearrangement joins TRBV27 to TRBJ1-1; D perhaps matches TRBD1 (5 bases). The V end lost 7 bases, the J end lost 7 bases, and 19 bases lay between the germline ends. CDR3 size: 14 residues. Germline V gives CDR1 MNHEY, CDR2 SMNVEV (reference sequence). The CDR3 DNA follows: TGTGCCAGCATAGGTAGACAGCCACCCTTTGAAGCTTTCTTT. It is translated as CASIGRQPPFEAFF.

In its sample, this clone was seen a few times. V is TRBV10-3 and J is TRBJ2-5; possibly TRBD1 for D (6 bases). CDR3 length: 12 residues. With 9 bases removed from V and 5 bases from J, the gap between germline ends came to 13 bases. Looked up from germline, CDR1 is ENHRY and CDR2 is SYGVKD. The CDR3 sequence: CAIAQGQETQYF. The CDR3 coding sequence is TGTGCCATTGCACAGGGTCAGGAGACCCAGTACTTC.

This clone was detected a few times. The V and J genes are TRBV5-1 and TRBJ1-1, with 7 nucleotides matching TRBD1. V shed 4 bases and J 6 bases; nucleotides not matched to a gene: 6. This CDR3 spans 13 amino acids. CDR1 and CDR2 from the germline V gene are SGHRS and YFSETQ. CDR3 sequence: CASSNAGTAEAFF. The CDR3 DNA reads TGCGCCAGCAGCAATGCCGGGACAGCTGAAGCTTTCTTT.